The following is a TCR beta chain sequence with its context. The CDR3 length is 14 residues. V lost 0 bases and J lost 3, with 4 bases in between. Per the germline V gene, CDR1 is SGHRS and CDR2 is YFSETQ. The protocol was immunoSEQ multiplex PCR, while the TCRdb copy is restricted to in-frame clones and leaves out a portion. The profile shows nearly 110,000 clones, roughly nine tenths of them singletons. These data originate in a study of OX40 agonist ivuxolimab in advanced cancers. At the level of the study: At 0.01 to 10 mg/kg, ivuxolimab was administered intravenously to patients every 2 weeks.

The TCR sequence derives from an adult with an advanced solid tumor such as melanoma, head and neck, liver or kidney cancer. The V and J genes are TRBV5-1 and TRBJ2-6; D not resolved. Sequencing used CD4+ or CD8+ T cells sorted from blood, obtained in a trial of the OX40 agonist ivuxolimab. The CDR3 protein is CASSLESGANVLTF. The DNA of the CDR3 is TGCGCCAGCAGCTTGGAAAGTGGGGCCAACGTCCTGACTTTC. Looking up the rest from reference TRBV5-1 and TRBJ2-6 gives the full variable domain: KAGVTQTPRYLIKTRGQQVTLSCSPISGHRSVSWYQQTPGQGLQFLFEYFSETQRNKGNFPGRFSGRQFSNSRSEMNVSTLELGDSALYLCASSLESGANVLTFGAGSRLTVL.